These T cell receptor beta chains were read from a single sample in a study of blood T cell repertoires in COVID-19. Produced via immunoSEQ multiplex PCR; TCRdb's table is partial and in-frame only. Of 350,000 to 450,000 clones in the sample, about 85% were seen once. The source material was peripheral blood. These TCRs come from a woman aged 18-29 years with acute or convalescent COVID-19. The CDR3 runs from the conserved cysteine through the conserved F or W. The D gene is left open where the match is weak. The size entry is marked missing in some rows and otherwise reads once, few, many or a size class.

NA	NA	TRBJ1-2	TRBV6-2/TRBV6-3	TGTGCCAGCAGTTACGGGGCAGGGGTGAACTATGGCTACACCTTC	CASSYGAGVNYGYTF
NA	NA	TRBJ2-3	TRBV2	TGTGCCAGCTATGGCACAGATACGCAGTATTTT	CASYGTDTQYF
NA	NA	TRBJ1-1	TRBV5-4	TGTGCCAGCAGCTTCACAGGGAACACTGAAGCTTTCTTT	CASSFTGNTEAFF
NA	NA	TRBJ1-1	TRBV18	TGTGCCACCAACAGGGAGGGGCGCACTGAAGCTTTCTTT	CATNREGRTEAFF
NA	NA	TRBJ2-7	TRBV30	TGTGCCTGGACCCCCGGGTACTCCTACGAGCAGTACTTC	CAWTPGYSYEQYF
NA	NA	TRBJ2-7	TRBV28	TGTGCCAGCAGTCCATCCATACTCGCCCCCTACGAGCAGTACTTC	CASSPSILAPYEQYF
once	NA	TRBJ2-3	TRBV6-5	TGTGCCAGCAGTCGGACAGTCTTTCCAGATACGCAGTATTTT	CASSRTVFPDTQYF
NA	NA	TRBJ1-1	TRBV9	TGTGCCAGCAGCGACGGGGATGAAGCTTTCTTT	CASSDGDEAFF
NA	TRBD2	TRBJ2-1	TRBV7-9	TGTGCCAGCAGTCCCCGGGCAGCGGGGGATGAGCAGTTCTTC	CASSPRAAGDEQFF
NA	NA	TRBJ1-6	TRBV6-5	TGTGCCAGCAGTTCCCAGGGGCCGGGTTCACCCCTCCACTTT	CASSSQGPGSPLHF
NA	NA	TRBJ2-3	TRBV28	TGTGCCAGCAGTTTAGTATCCGGCCTAGGGGCGCAGTATTTT	CASSLVSGLGAQYF